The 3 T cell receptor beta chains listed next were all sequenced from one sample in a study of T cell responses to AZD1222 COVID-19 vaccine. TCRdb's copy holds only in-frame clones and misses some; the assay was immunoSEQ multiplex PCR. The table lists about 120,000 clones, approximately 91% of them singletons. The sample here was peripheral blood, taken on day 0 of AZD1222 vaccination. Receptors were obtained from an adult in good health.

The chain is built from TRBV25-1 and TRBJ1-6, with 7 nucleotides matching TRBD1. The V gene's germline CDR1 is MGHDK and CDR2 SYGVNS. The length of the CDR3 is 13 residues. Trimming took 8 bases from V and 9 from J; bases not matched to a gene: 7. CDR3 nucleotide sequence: TGTGCCAGCTCGCCCAGGGACAGTTCACCCCTCCACTTT. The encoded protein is CASSPRDSSPLHF. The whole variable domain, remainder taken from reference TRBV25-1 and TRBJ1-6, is EADIYQTPRYLVIGTGKKITLECSQTMGHDKMYWYQQDPGMELHLIHYSYGVNSTEKGDLSSESTVSRIRTEHFPLTLESARPSHTSQYLCASSPRDSSPLHFGNGTRLTVT.

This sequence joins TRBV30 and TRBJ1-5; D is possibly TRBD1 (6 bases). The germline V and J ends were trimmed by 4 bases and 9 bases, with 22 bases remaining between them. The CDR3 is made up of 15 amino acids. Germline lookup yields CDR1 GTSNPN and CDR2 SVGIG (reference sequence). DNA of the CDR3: TGTGCCTGGACCCCCCCGGGGGGCGGAGGTCGGCCCCAGCATTTT. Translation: CAWTPPGGGGRPQHF.

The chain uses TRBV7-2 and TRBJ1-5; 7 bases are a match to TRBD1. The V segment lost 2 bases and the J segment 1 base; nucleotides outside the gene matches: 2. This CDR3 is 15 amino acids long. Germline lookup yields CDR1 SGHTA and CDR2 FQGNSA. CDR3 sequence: CASSLRQGSNQPQHF. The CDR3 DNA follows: TGTGCCAGCAGCTTAAGACAGGGAAGCAATCAGCCCCAGCATTTT.